This note documents a single T cell receptor (beta chain) sequence. It has no known antigen specificity. No base qualities exist here, and no much larger clone lies one base off it. The sample is drawn from a study of a mutant IDH1 vaccine in newly diagnosed glioma (dated by TCRdb to the early 2020s). Regarding the study in general: Patients received eight vaccinations in weeks 1, 3, 5, 7, 11, 15, 19 and 23, corresponding to visits V03 through V10. Vaccination began 4-6 weeks after radiotherapy alone, or alongside temozolomide cycles in the chemotherapy-containing groups. Of the 25 to 35 patients who were treated, around 60% were male and 37.5% were female, and the mean age was around 40 years. Prior to enrollment, patients had been given standard therapy consisting of radiotherapy alone, temozolomide alone, or radiochemotherapy with temozolomide, with the combination given to most patients. Peripheral blood samples were drawn at six visits, namely V03 (baseline), V05, V07, V10, V12 and V13. Longitudinal TCRB deep sequencing was done for 25 treated patients, wherever samples were available for exploratory analyses. Paper-wide results and their limitations: Across multiple MHC alleles, vaccine-induced immune responses were seen in around 93% of patients. Pseudoprogression seemed to be unrelated to changes in the top peripheral T cell clonotypes found by TCRB sequencing. Selection of PBMC samples for TCRB deep sequencing was based on availability. The authors stated that sample limitations prevented analyses of patient blood samples from being reproduced.

V and J lose 4 bases and 3 bases, and a span of 12 bases separates them. The CDR3, cysteine through phenylalanine, is 14 amino acids long. The sequence is cut down to CDR3 DNA, 42 bases in frame from base 1. Per the germline V gene, MNHNS is the CDR1 and SASEGT is the CDR2. The library was produced with the immunoSEQ multiplex PCR assay. Rearranged TCR beta chain sequences were amplified with the hsTCRB Kit following the manufacturer's protocol. TCRB libraries were sequenced on an Illumina MiSeq. In the original analysis: The kit vendor's proprietary platform handled demultiplexing, trimming and gene mapping. TCRdb mirrors the immuneACCESS table, restricted to in-frame sequences. Some clones are absent from its copies; in checked studies, under half trace to an unresolved V gene, and the reason for the others is unknown. V and J calls and clone size follow that table, whereas D and trimming were derived from the DNA. Present in this sample are around 50,000 clones, 78% of which were seen just once. Jointly, the top ten make up about 5.2% of the sample.

The time point label on this specimen signifies: week 5, during vaccination. A 20-mer mutant IDH1 peptide at 300 micrograms in Montanide made up each vaccine dose, which was injected subcutaneously together with topical imiquimod. All donors had newly diagnosed IDH1-mutant astrocytomas of WHO grade 3 or 4 that showed loss of nuclear ATRX. The samples were drawn from NOA16, a multicentre, single-arm, open-label phase I trial in Germany that tested a mutant IDH1 peptide vaccine in humans for the first time. Genomic DNA for TCRB sequencing was extracted from EDTA blood using the DNeasy Blood and Tissue Kit.

Recombination connected TRBV6-1 to TRBJ1-1; a tentative D call is TRBD1 (5 bases match). The TCR was taken from a man aged 50-59 years with glioma. The material was PBMCs, obtained from a glioma patient whose treatment included an IDH1 peptide vaccine. The nucleotide sequence is TGTGCCAGCAGTGTAGGGCAGGGCCACACTGAAGCTTTCTTT. This translates into CASSVGQGHTEAFF.